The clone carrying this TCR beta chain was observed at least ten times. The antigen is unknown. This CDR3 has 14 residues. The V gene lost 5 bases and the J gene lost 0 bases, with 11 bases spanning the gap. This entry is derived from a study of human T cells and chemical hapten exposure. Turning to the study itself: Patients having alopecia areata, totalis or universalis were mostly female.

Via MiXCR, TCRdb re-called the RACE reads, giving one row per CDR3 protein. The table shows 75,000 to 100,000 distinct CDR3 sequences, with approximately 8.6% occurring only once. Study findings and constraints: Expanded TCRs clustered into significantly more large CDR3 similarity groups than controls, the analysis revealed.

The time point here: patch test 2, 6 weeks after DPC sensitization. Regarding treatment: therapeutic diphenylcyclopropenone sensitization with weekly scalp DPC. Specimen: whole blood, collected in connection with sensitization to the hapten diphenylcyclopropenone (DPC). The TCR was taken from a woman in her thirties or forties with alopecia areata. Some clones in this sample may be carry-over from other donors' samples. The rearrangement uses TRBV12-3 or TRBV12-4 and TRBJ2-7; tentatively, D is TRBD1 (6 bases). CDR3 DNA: TGTGCCAGCAGTCGCGGACAGCTCTCCTACGAGCAGTACTTC. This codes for CASSRGQLSYEQYF.